The rows below give T cell receptor beta chains drawn from one sample of a study of brain T cells in children with intractable seizures. Assay used: immunoSEQ multiplex PCR; TCRdb lists only in-frame clones, some missing. This sample has under 150,000 clones; 94% occur once, and the top ten carry roughly 4%. The starting material was peripheral blood, obtained at surgery. The source is a boy in the first two years of life with hemimegalencephaly and intractable seizures. CDR3s include the opening cysteine and the closing phenylalanine or tryptophan. A D gene is named only where the DNA matches it firmly. Where a row states a size, it is once, few, many or the class of an expanded clone; other rows omit it.

D: NA; V: TRBV27; J: TRBJ1-2; size: NA; DNA: TGTGCCAGCAGTGTGACAGCTAACTATGGCTACACCTTC; CDR3: CASSVTANYGYTF
D: NA; V: TRBV6-5; J: TRBJ2-4; size: NA; DNA: TGTGCCAGCGGACGAGGGGGGGGCAACAAAAACATTCAGTACTTC; CDR3: CASGRGGGNKNIQYF
D: TRBD1; V: TRBV6-1; J: TRBJ2-7; size: NA; DNA: TGTGCCAGCAGTGAAGTGGGACAGGGGACAACCGAGCAGTACTTC; CDR3: CASSEVGQGTTEQYF
D: NA; V: TRBV27; J: TRBJ2-7; size: NA; DNA: TGTGCCAGCAGTTTAAGCCCCTCCGGGTTTACGCAGTACTTC; CDR3: CASSLSPSGFTQYF
D: TRBD2; V: TRBV6-1; J: TRBJ2-1; size: NA; DNA: TGTGCCAGCAGTGACCGAGGACTAGCGGGAGGGATTGAGCAGTTCTTC; CDR3: CASSDRGLAGGIEQFF
D: NA; V: TRBV28; J: TRBJ2-2; size: NA; DNA: TGTGCCAGCAGTTTACCCAACCGAGGGACCGGGGAGCTGTTTTTT; CDR3: CASSLPNRGTGELFF
D: NA; V: TRBV12-3/TRBV12-4; J: TRBJ2-3; size: NA; DNA: TGTGCCAGCAGGTCCCGACAAACAGATACGCAGTATTTT; CDR3: CASRSRQTDTQYF
D: NA; V: TRBV9; J: TRBJ2-7; size: NA; DNA: TGTGCCAGCAGCGTAGGGGGTAGGTACGAGCAGTACTTC; CDR3: CASSVGGRYEQYF
D: TRBD2; V: TRBV7-9; J: TRBJ2-1; size: NA; DNA: TGTGCCAGCAGCTCCCCGGGACTAGCGGGGGTTTACAATGAGCAGTTCTTC; CDR3: CASSSPGLAGVYNEQFF
D: NA; V: TRBV6-2/TRBV6-3; J: TRBJ2-1; size: NA; DNA: TGTGCCAGCAGTTACTGGCCCAGCCCTGTGGATGAGCAGTTCTTC; CDR3: CASSYWPSPVDEQFF
D: NA; V: TRBV5-4; J: TRBJ2-5; size: NA; DNA: TGTGCCAGCAGCTTGTTCGGGCCGGGGACAGAGACCCAGTACTTC; CDR3: CASSLFGPGTETQYF
D: NA; V: TRBV5-4; J: TRBJ2-3; size: NA; DNA: TGTGCCAGCAGCCTGAGTCGGGGCGGCGTTGGGGCAGATACGCAGTATTTT; CDR3: CASSLSRGGVGADTQYF
D: TRBD2; V: TRBV28; J: TRBJ2-6; size: NA; DNA: TGTGCCAGCAGTTACAAAACAGTAGCCAGCGGGAGAATGGAGGCCAACGTCCTGACTTTC; CDR3: CASSYKTVASGRMEANVLTF
D: TRBD1; V: TRBV27; J: TRBJ1-1; size: NA; DNA: TGTGCCAGCAGCCTCTCCGGGACAGCCAACACTGAAGCTTTCTTT; CDR3: CASSLSGTANTEAFF
D: NA; V: TRBV5-6; J: TRBJ2-7; size: NA; DNA: TGTGCCAGCAGCTCTTCCTACGAGCAGTACTTC; CDR3: CASSSSYEQYF
D: NA; V: TRBV5-5; J: TRBJ1-1; size: NA; DNA: TGTGCCAGCAGCTTGGGGGGGGCCCCTTGGAGCACTGAAGCTTTCTTT; CDR3: CASSLGGAPWSTEAFF
D: NA; V: TRBV28; J: TRBJ2-5; size: NA; DNA: TGTGCCAGCAGCCTCCGGGACCCAGAAGAGACCCAGTACTTC; CDR3: CASSLRDPEETQYF
D: NA; V: TRBV9; J: TRBJ2-1; size: NA; DNA: TGTGCCAGCAGCGCCCGTAGCAAGGACAGTTATTACAATGAGCAGTTCTTC; CDR3: CASSARSKDSYYNEQFF
D: TRBD2; V: TRBV3-1/TRBV3-2; J: TRBJ2-1; size: NA; DNA: TGTGCCAGCAGCCAAGCCGGACTAGCCGGGAATGAGCAGTTCTTC; CDR3: CASSQAGLAGNEQFF
D: NA; V: TRBV5-4; J: TRBJ1-2; size: NA; DNA: TGTGCCAGCAGCTTGGGCCAGTACTATGGCTACACCTTC; CDR3: CASSLGQYYGYTF
D: NA; V: TRBV6-5; J: TRBJ1-2; size: NA; DNA: TGTGCCAGCAGTCAGGGAAACTATGGCTACACCTTC; CDR3: CASSQGNYGYTF
D: NA; V: TRBV27; J: TRBJ2-3; size: once; DNA: TGTGCCAGCAGTTGCTCTAGGGATACGCAGTATTTT; CDR3: CASSCSRDTQYF
D: TRBD2; V: TRBV5-1; J: TRBJ2-3; size: NA; DNA: TGCGCCAGCAGCCAGGGACTAGCGGGCACAGATACGCAGTATTTT; CDR3: CASSQGLAGTDTQYF
D: NA; V: TRBV24-1; J: TRBJ1-5; size: few; DNA: TGTGCCACCAGTGAGGCAGGGGCTCAGCCCCAGCATTTT; CDR3: CATSEAGAQPQHF
D: NA; V: TRBV28; J: TRBJ2-1; size: NA; DNA: TGTGCCAGCAGTTTCCGGATCTACAATGAGCAGTTCTTC; CDR3: CASSFRIYNEQFF
D: TRBD2; V: TRBV5-4; J: TRBJ2-5; size: NA; DNA: TGTGCCAGCAGCGGGACTAGCGGGAGGGTAGAGACCCAGTACTTC; CDR3: CASSGTSGRVETQYF
D: TRBD2; V: TRBV9; J: TRBJ2-7; size: NA; DNA: TGTGCCAGCAGCGTAGGTCCTAGCGGATTCCCATCCTACGAGCAGTACTTC; CDR3: CASSVGPSGFPSYEQYF
D: TRBD2; V: TRBV3-1/TRBV3-2; J: TRBJ2-7; size: NA; DNA: TGTGCCAGCAGCCGCTGGACTAGCGGGGGCTCCTACGAGCAGTACTTC; CDR3: CASSRWTSGGSYEQYF
D: TRBD1; V: TRBV11-3; J: TRBJ1-2; size: NA; DNA: TGTGCCAGCAGCTTAGGCTCGGACAGGTGGGACTATGGCTACACCTTC; CDR3: CASSLGSDRWDYGYTF
D: NA; V: TRBV7-3; J: TRBJ1-1; size: NA; DNA: TGTGCCAGCAGCTTAAGTCTCTTATCGGAAGCTTTCTTT; CDR3: CASSLSLLSEAFF
D: NA; V: TRBV4-3; J: TRBJ1-4; size: NA; DNA: TGCGCCAGCAGCCAAGATCGGGGGATTAATGAAAAACTGTTTTTT; CDR3: CASSQDRGINEKLFF
D: NA; V: TRBV19; J: TRBJ2-1; size: NA; DNA: TGTGCCAGTAGTATAACACTGGAAGGTGGGAATGAGCAGTTCTTC; CDR3: CASSITLEGGNEQFF
D: NA; V: TRBV28; J: TRBJ2-7; size: NA; DNA: TGTGCCAGCAGTTTGAGGAGGTTCAACGAGCAGTACTTC; CDR3: CASSLRRFNEQYF
D: NA; V: TRBV6-5; J: TRBJ1-1; size: NA; DNA: TGTGCCAGCAGTTACTCAACCGAGAACACTGAAGCTTTCTTT; CDR3: CASSYSTENTEAFF
D: TRBD2; V: TRBV6-5; J: TRBJ2-1; size: NA; DNA: TGTGCCAGCAGTTACGGCGGGAGTGAGTCGAATGAGCAGTTCTTC; CDR3: CASSYGGSESNEQFF
D: TRBD1; V: TRBV19; J: TRBJ1-5; size: NA; DNA: TGTGCCAGTAGTATCCTGCGAGGACAGGGGGGAAGGCAGCCCCAGCATTTT; CDR3: CASSILRGQGGRQPQHF
D: NA; V: TRBV11-2; J: TRBJ2-7; size: NA; DNA: TGTGCCAGCAGCGTAGACGACGAGCAGTACTTC; CDR3: CASSVDDEQYF
D: TRBD2; V: TRBV6-2/TRBV6-3; J: TRBJ2-7; size: NA; DNA: TGTGCCAGCAGTGTGACCTATAGCGGGATCGAGCAGTACTTC; CDR3: CASSVTYSGIEQYF
D: NA; V: TRBV7-9; J: TRBJ2-1; size: NA; DNA: TGTGCCAGCAGCTCGGCAGGGCCCTACAATGAGCAGTTCTTC; CDR3: CASSSAGPYNEQFF
D: NA; V: TRBV7-2; J: TRBJ1-1; size: NA; DNA: TGTGCCAGCAGCTTATATGGACGAGACACTGAAGCTTTCTTT; CDR3: CASSLYGRDTEAFF
D: TRBD1; V: TRBV19; J: TRBJ2-7; size: NA; DNA: TGTGCCAGTAGTTTCGGGACAGGGGACTCCTACGAGCAGTACTTC; CDR3: CASSFGTGDSYEQYF
D: TRBD2; V: TRBV19; J: TRBJ2-1; size: NA; DNA: TGTGCCAGTAGCGACAGACTAGCGGGAGGGGCCCTTTACAATGAGCAGTTCTTC; CDR3: CASSDRLAGGALYNEQFF
D: NA; V: TRBV5-1; J: TRBJ2-3; size: NA; DNA: TGCGCCAGCAGCTTGGCGGTAGCTAACCCAGATACGCAGTATTTT; CDR3: CASSLAVANPDTQYF
D: NA; V: TRBV27; J: TRBJ2-4; size: NA; DNA: TGTGCCAGCAGGATTAGCGGCATACTAAAGGGCGCCAAAAACATTCAGTACTTC; CDR3: CASRISGILKGAKNIQYF
D: NA; V: TRBV18; J: TRBJ2-7; size: NA; DNA: TGTGCCAGCTCACCGGGGGACTACGAGCAGTACTTC; CDR3: CASSPGDYEQYF
D: TRBD2; V: TRBV2; J: TRBJ2-3; size: NA; DNA: TGTGCCAGCAGGACCAGCGGGAGCGCAGATACGCAGTATTTT; CDR3: CASRTSGSADTQYF
D: NA; V: TRBV27; J: TRBJ1-4; size: NA; DNA: TGTGCCAGCAGGAGGGGGACGGCGGACGAAAAACTGTTTTTT; CDR3: CASRRGTADEKLFF
D: NA; V: TRBV4-3; J: TRBJ1-6; size: once; DNA: TGCGCCAGCAGCCCGGGACTTACCTATAATTCACCCCTCCACTTT; CDR3: CASSPGLTYNSPLHF
D: NA; V: TRBV6-5; J: TRBJ1-6; size: NA; DNA: TGTGCCAGCAGTTACGTGAGCCAGGCGCATTCACCCCTCCACTTT; CDR3: CASSYVSQAHSPLHF
D: NA; V: TRBV27; J: TRBJ2-1; size: NA; DNA: TGTGCCAGCAGTTTAAACCCCCTGGACAGAATCAATGAGCAGTTCTTC; CDR3: CASSLNPLDRINEQFF
D: TRBD1; V: TRBV5-6; J: TRBJ2-7; size: NA; DNA: TGTGCCAGCAGCTTGTTAAGGGACAGTGTGGTCTACGAGCAGTACTTC; CDR3: CASSLLRDSVVYEQYF
D: NA; V: TRBV27; J: TRBJ1-6; size: NA; DNA: TGTGCCAGCAGTCTTTTATGGACAGCCCATAATTCACCCCTCCACTTT; CDR3: CASSLLWTAHNSPLHF
D: NA; V: TRBV6-5; J: TRBJ1-5; size: NA; DNA: TGTGCCAGCAATCCGGGCAGGGGTGATCAGCCCCAGCATTTT; CDR3: CASNPGRGDQPQHF
D: NA; V: TRBV28; J: TRBJ1-1; size: NA; DNA: TGTGCCAGCAGTCCCCTTTTATGGCCGAACACTGAAGCTTTCTTT; CDR3: CASSPLLWPNTEAFF